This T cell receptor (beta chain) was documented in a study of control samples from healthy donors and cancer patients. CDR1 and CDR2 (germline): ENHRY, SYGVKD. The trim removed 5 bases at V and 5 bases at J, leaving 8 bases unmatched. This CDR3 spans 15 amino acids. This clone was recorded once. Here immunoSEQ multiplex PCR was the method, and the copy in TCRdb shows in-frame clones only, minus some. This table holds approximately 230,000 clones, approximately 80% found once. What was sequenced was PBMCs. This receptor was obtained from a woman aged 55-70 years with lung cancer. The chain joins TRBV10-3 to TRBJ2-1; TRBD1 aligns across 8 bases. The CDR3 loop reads CAISLDRAGNNEQFF. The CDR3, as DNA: TGTGCCATCAGTTTGGACAGGGCCGGCAACAATGAGCAGTTCTTC.